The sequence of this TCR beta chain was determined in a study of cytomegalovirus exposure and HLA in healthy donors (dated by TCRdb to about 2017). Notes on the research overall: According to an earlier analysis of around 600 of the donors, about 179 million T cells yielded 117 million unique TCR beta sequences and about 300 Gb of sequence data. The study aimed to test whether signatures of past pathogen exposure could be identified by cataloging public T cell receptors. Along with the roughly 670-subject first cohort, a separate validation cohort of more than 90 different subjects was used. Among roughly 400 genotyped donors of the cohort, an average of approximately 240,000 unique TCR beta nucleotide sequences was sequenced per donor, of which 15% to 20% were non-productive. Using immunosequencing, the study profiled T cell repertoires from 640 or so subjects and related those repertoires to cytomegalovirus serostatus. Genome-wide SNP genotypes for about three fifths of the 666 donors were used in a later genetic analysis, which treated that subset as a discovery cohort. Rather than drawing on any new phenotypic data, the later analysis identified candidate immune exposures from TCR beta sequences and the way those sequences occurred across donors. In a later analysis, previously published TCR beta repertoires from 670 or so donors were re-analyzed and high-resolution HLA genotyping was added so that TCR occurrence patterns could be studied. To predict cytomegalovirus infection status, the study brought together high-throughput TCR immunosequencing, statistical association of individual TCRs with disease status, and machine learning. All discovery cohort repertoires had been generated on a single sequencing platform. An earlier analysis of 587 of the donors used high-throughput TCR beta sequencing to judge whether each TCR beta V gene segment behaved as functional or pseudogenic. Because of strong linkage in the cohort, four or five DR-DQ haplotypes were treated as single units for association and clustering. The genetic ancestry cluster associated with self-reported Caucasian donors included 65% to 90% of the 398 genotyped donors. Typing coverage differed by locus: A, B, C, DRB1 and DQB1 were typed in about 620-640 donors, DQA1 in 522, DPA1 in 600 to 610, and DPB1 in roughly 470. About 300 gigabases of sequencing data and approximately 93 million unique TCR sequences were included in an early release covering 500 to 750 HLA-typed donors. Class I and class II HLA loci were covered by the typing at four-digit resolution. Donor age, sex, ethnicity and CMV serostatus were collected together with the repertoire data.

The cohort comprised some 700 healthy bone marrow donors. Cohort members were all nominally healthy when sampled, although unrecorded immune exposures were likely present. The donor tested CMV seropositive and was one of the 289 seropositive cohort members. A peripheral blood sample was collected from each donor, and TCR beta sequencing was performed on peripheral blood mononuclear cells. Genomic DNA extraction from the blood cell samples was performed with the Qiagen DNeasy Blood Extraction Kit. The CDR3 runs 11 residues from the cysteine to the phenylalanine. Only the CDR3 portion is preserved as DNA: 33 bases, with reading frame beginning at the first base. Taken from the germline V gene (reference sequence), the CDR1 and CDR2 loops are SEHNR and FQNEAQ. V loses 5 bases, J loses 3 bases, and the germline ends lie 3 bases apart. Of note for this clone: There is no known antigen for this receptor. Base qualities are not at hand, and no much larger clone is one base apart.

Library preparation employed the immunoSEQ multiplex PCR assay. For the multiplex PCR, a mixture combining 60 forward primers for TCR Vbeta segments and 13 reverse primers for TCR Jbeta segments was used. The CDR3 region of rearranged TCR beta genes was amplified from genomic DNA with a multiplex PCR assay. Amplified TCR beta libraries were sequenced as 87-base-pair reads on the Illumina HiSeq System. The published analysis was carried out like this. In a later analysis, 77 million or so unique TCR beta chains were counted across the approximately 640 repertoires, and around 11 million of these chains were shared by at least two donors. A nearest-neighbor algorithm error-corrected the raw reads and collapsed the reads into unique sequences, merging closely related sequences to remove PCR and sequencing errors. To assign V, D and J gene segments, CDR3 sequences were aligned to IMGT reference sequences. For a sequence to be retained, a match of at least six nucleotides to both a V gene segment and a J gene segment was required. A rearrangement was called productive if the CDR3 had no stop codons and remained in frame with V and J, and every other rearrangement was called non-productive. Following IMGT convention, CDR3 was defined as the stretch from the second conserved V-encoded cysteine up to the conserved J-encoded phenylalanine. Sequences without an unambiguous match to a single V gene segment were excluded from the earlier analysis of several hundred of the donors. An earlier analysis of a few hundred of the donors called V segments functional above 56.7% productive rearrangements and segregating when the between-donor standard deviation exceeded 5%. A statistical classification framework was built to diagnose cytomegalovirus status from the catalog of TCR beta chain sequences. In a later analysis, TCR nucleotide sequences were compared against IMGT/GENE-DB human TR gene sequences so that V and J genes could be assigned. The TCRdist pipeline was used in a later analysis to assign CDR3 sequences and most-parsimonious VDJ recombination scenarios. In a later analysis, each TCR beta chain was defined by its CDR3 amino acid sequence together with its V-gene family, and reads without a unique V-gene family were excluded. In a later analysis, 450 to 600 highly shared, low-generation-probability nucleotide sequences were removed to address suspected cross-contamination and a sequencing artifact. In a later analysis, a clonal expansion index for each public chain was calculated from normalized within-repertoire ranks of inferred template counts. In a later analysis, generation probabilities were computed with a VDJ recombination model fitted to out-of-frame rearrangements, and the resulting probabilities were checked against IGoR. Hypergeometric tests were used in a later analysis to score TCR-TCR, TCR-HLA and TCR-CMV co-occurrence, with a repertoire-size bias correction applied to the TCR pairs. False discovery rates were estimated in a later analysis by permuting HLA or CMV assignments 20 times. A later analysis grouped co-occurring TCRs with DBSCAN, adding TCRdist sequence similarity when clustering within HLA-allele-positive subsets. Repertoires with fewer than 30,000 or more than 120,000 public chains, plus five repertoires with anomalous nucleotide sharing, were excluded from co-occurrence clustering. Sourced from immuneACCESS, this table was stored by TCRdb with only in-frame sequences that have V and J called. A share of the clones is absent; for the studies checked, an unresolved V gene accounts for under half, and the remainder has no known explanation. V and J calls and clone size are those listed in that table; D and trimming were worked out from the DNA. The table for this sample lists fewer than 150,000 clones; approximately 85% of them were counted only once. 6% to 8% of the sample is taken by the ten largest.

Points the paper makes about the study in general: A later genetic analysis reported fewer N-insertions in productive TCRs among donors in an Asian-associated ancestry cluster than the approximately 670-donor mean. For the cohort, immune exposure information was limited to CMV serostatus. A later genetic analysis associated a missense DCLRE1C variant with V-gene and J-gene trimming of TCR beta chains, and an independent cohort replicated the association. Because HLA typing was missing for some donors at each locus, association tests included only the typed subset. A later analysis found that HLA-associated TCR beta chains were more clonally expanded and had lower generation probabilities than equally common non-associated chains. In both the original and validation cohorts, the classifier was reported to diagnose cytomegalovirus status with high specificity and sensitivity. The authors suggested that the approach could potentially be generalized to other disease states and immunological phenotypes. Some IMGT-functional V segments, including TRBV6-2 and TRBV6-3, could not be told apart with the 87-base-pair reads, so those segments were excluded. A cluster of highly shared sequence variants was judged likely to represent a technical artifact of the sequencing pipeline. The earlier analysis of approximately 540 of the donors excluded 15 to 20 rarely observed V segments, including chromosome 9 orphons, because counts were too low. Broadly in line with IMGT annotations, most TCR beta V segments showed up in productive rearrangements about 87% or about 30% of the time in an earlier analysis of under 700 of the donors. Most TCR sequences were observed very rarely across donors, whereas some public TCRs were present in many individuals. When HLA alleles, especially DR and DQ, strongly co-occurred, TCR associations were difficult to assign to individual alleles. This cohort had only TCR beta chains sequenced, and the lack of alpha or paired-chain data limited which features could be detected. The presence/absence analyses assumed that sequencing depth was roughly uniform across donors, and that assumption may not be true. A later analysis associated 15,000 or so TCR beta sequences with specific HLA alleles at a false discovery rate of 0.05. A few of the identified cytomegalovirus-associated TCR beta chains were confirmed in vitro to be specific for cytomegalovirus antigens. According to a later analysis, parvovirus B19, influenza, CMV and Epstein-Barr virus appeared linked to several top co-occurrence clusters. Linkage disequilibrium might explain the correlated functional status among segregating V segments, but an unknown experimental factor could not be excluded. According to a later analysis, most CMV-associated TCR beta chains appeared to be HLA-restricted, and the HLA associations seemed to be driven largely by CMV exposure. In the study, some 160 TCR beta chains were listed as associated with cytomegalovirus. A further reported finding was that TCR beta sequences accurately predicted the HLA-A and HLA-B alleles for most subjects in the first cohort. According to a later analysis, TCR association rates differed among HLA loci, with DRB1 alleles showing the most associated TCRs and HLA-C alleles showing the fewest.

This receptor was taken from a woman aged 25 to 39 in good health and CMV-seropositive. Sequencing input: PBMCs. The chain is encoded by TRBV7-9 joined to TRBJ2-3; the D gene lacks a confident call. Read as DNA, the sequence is TGTGCCAGCAGCCCTACAGATACGCAGTATTTT. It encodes CASSPTDTQYF.